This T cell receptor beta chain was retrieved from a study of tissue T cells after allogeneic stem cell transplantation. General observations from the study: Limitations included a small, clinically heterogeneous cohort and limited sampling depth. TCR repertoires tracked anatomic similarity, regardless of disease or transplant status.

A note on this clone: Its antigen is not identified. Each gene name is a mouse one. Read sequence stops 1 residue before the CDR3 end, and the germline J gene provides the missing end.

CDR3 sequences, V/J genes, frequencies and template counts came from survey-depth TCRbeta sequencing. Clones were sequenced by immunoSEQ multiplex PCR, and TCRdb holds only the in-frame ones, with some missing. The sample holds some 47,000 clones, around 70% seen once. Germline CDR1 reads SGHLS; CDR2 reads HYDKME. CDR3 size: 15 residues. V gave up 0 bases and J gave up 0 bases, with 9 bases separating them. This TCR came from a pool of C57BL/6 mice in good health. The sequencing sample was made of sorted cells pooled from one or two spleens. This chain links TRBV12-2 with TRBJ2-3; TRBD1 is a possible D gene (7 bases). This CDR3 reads CASSLEGASAETLYF. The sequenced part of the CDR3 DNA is TGTGCCAGCTCTCTCGAGGGGGCAAGTGCAGAAACGCTGTAT.